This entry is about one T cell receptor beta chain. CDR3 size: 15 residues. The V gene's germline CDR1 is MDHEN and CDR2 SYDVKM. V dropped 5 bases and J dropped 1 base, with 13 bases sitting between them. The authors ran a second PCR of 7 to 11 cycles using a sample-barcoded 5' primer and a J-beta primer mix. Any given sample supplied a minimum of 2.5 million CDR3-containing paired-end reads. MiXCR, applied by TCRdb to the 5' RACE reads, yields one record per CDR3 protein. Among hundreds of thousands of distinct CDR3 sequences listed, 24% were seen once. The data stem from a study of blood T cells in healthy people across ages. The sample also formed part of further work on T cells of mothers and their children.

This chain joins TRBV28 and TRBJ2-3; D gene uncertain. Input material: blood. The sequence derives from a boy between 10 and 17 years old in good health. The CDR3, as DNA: TGTGCCAGCAGTGTAGAGCTCTCCGGCACAGATACGCAGTATTTT. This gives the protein CASSVELSGTDTQYF. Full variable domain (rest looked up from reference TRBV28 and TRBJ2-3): DVKVTQSSRYLVKRTGEKVFLECVQDMDHENMFWYRQDPGLGLRLIYFSYDVKMKEKGDIPEGYSVSREKKERFSLILESASTNQTSMYLCASSVELSGTDTQYFGPGTRLTVL.